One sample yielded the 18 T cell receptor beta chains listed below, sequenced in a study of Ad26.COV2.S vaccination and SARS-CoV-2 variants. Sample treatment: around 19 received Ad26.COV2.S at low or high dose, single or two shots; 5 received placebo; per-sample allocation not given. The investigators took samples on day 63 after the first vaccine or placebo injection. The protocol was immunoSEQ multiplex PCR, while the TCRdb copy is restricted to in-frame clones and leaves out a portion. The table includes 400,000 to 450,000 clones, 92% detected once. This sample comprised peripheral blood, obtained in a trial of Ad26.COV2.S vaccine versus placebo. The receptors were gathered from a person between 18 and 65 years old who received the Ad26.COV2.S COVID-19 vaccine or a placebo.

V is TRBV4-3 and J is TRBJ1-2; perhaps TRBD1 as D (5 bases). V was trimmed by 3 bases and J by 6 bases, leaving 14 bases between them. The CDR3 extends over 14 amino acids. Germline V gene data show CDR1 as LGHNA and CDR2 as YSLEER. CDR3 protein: CASSQGRGADGYTF. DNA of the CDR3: TGCGCCAGCAGCCAGGGGCGGGGTGCGGATGGCTACACCTTC.

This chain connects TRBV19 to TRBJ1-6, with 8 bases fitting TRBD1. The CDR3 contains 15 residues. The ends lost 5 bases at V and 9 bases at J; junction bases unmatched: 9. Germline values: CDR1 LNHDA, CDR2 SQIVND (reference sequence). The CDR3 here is CASSPLQGGVSPLHF. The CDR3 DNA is TGTGCCAGTAGTCCGCTACAGGGGGGAGTTTCACCCCTCCACTTT.

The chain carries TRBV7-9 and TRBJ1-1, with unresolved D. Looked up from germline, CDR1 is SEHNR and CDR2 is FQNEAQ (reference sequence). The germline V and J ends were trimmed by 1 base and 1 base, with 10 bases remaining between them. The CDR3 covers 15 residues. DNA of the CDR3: TGTGCCAGCAGCTTAGTGTTCAGTGGGAACACTGAAGCTTTCTTT. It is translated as CASSLVFSGNTEAFF.

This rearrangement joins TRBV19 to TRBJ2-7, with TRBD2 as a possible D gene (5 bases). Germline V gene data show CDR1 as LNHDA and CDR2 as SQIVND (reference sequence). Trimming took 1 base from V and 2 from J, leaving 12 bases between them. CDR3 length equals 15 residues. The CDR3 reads CASSIVYGIPYEQYF. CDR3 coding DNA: TGTGCCAGTAGTATAGTTTACGGGATCCCCTACGAGCAGTACTTC.

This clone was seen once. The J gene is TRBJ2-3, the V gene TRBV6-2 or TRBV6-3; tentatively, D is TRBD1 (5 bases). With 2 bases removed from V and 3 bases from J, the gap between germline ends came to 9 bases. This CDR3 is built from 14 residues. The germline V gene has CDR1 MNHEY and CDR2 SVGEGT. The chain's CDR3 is CASSYEAGTDTQYF. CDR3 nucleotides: TGTGCCAGCAGTTACGAGGCAGGGACAGATACGCAGTATTTT.

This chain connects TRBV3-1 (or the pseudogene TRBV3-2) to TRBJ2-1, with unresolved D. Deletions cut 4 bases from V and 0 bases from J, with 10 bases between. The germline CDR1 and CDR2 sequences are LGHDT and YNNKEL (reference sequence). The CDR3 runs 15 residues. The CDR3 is CASSLVAVSYNEQFF. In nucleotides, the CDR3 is TGTGCCAGCAGCCTTGTGGCCGTCTCCTACAATGAGCAGTTCTTC.

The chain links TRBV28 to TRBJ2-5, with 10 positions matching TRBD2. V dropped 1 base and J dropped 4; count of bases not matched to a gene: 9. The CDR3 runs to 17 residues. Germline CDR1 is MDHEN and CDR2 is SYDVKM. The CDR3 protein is CASSLYLSGGATETQYF. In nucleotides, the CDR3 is TGTGCCAGCAGTTTATATTTAAGCGGGGGGGCCACAGAGACCCAGTACTTC.

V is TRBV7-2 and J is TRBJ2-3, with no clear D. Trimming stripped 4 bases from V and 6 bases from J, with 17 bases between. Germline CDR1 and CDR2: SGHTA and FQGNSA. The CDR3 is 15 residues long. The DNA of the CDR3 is TGTGCCAGCAGCTATTCGGACCTCGACGGGGATACGCAGTATTTT. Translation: CASSYSDLDGDTQYF.

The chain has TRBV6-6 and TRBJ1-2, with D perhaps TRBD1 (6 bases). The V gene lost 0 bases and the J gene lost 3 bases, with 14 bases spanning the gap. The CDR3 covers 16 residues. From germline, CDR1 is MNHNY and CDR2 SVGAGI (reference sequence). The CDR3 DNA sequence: TGTGCCAGCAGTTACTCTGTCGAAGGGGGTCACTATGGCTACACCTTC. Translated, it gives CASSYSVEGGHYGYTF.

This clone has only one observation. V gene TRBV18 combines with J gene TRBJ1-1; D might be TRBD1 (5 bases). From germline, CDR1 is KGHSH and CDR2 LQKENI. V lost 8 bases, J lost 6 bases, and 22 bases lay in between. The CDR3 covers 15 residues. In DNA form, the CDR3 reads TGTGCCAGCGTCACTCGGGCCAGGGCAATACCTGAAGCTTTCTTT. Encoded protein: CASVTRARAIPEAFF.

The CDR3 DNA is TGTGCCAGCAGCCAAGAATTCCAGGCCGGCGTGTGGGGCTACACCTTC. It translates to CASSQEFQAGVWGYTF. This chain connects TRBV3-1 (or the pseudogene TRBV3-2) to TRBJ1-2; D is ambiguous. Looked up from germline, CDR1 is LGHDT and CDR2 is YNNKEL (reference sequence). Trimming cost V 0 bases and J 8 bases, with 19 bases left between them. The length of the CDR3 is 16 residues.

The CDR3 DNA follows: TGCGCCAGCAGCCAAGAGATGTACCAAGAGACCCAGTACTTC. It encodes CASSQEMYQETQYF. The genes are TRBV4-3 and TRBJ2-5; no definite D call. Germline V gene data show CDR1 as LGHNA and CDR2 as YSLEER. This CDR3 is 14 amino acids long. V was pared by 0 bases and J by 0 bases, with 5 bases between.

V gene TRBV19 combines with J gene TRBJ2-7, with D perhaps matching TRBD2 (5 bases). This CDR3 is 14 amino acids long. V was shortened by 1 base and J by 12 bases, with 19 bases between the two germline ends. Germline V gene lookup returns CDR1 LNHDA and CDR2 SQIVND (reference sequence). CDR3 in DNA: TGTGCCAGTAGTATAGGGACTCCGAGCGCTTTTCCGTACTTC. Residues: CASSIGTPSAFPYF.

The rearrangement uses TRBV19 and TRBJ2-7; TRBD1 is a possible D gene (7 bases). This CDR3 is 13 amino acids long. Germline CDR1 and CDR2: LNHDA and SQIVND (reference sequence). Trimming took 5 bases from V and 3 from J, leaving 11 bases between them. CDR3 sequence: CASSAGQFYEQYF. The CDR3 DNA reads TGTGCCAGTAGTGCGGGACAGTTCTACGAGCAGTACTTC. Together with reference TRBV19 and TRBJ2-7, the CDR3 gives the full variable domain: DGGITQSPKYLFRKEGQNVTLSCEQNLNHDAMYWYRQDPGQGLRLIYYSQIVNDFQKGDIAEGYSVSREKKESFPLTVTSAQKNPTAFYLCASSAGQFYEQYFGPGTRLTVT.

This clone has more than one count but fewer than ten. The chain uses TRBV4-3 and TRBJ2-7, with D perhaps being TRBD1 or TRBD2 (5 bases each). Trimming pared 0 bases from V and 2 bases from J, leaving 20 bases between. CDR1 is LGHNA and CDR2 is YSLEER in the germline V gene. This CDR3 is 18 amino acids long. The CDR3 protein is CASSQDTSDGTVTYEQYF. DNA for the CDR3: TGCGCCAGCAGCCAAGATACAAGTGACGGGACGGTAACCTACGAGCAGTACTTC.

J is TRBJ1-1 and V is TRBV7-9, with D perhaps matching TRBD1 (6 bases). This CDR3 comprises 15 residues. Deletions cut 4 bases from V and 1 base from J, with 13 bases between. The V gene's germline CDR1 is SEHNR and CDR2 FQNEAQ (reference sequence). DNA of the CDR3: TGTGCCAGCAGCTCACTGGCGGGACAGAACACTGAAGCTTTCTTT. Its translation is CASSSLAGQNTEAFF.

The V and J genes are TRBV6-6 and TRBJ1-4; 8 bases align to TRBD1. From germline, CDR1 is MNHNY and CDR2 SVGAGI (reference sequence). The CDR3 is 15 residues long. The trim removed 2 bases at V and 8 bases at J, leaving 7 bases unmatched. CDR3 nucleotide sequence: TGTGCCAGCAGTTACCTACAGGGGGTTAGAGAAAAACTGTTTTTT. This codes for CASSYLQGVREKLFF.

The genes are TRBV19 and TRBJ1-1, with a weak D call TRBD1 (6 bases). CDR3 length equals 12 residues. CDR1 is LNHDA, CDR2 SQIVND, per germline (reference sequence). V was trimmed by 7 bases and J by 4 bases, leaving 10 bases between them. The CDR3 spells CASKGTSTEAFF. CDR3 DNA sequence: TGTGCCAGTAAAGGGACAAGCACTGAAGCTTTCTTT.